This note documents a single T cell receptor beta chain sequence. This CDR3 is also generated by other DNA sequences in the sample. Unmatched junction bases numbered 4, after V lost 3 bases and J lost 3 bases. Germline CDR1 is SEHNR and CDR2 is FQNEAQ (reference sequence). The CDR3 length is 16 residues. Measured with immunoSEQ multiplex PCR; TCRdb has only the in-frame clones, and not every one. This table holds fewer than 50,000 clones, about 90% found once. This record belongs to a study of T cell changes during pregnancy in multiple sclerosis. The V call is TRBV7-9, the J call TRBJ1-6; 8 nucleotides agree with TRBD1. The TCR comes from a female donor in good health, enrolled as a control in a pregnancy study. The sample consisted of CD4+ T cells from peripheral blood mononuclear cells, taken in the second trimester of pregnancy. The DNA for the CDR3 is TGTGCCAGCAGCTTTGGACAGGGATTCTATAATTCACCCCTCCACTTT. It is translated as CASSFGQGFYNSPLHF.